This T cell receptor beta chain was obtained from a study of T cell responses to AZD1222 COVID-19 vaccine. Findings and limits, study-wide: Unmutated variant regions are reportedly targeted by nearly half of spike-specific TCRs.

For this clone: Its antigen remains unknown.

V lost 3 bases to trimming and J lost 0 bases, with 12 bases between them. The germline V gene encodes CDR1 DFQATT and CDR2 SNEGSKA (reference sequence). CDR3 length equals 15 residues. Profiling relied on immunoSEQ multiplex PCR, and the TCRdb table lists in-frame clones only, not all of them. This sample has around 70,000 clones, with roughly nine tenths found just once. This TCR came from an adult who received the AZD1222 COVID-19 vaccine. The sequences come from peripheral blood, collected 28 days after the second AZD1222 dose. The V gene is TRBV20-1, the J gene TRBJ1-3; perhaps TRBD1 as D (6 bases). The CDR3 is CSASPPGASGNTIYF. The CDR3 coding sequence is TGCAGTGCTAGTCCCCCAGGGGCCTCTGGAAACACCATATATTTT.